This paragraph reports one T cell receptor beta chain. What it recognizes is unknown. The germline V and J ends were trimmed by 6 bases and 10 bases, with 12 bases remaining between them. The CDR3 consists of 11 residues. From germline, CDR1 is MDHEN and CDR2 SYDVKM. These data come from a study of cytomegalovirus exposure and HLA in healthy donors. Study-level results: Immune exposure data for these donors was limited to CMV serostatus. In vitro checks showed that a few CMV-associated chains really do target CMV antigens. The study recorded about 150 TCR beta chains that were cytomegalovirus-associated. The majority of TCR sequences were rare, yet some public TCRs appeared in many donors.

60 Vbeta and 13 Jbeta primers were used in PCR. Here immunoSEQ multiplex PCR was the method, and the copy in TCRdb shows in-frame clones only, minus some. Here the sample spans tens of thousands of clones, about 78% being singletons. The TCR originated in a young woman in good health and CMV-seronegative. The rearrangement uses TRBV28 and TRBJ1-1; D is possibly TRBD1 (5 bases). The specimen sequenced was PBMCs. CDR3 amino acids: CASSFREAAFF. CDR3 DNA sequence: TGTGCCAGCAGCTTCAGGGAAGCAGCTTTCTTT.